The sequence of this TCR beta chain was determined in a study of blood T cell repertoires in COVID-19. In its sample, this clone was seen a few times. J gave up 8 bases and V 4 bases, and 11 bases lay outside the gene matches. This CDR3 comprises 16 residues. Germline CDR1 and CDR2: SEHNR and FQNEAQ (reference sequence). Original analysis: Amplification from reference gene primers served as the basis for estimated nucleated cell counts. Assay: immunoSEQ multiplex PCR; the TCRdb copy retains only in-frame clones and omits some. Clone size and V and J calls were adopted from that table, with D and trimming inferred from the DNA. The data show 43,000 or so clones, around 86% seen once.

The chain carries TRBV7-9 and TRBJ2-1; TRBD1 aligns across 10 bases. The sequenced material came from peripheral blood. The TCR comes from a man in his sixties with active COVID-19. The CDR3 region has the DNA TGTGCCAGCAGCTACCTCCGAGACAGGGGGCGGGATGAGCAGTTCTTC. Translation: CASSYLRDRGRDEQFF.